The 20 T cell receptor beta chains below all came from one sample that was sequenced in a study of T-cell reconstitution after alpha-beta-depleted transplantation in children. A TCRbeta library incorporating unique molecular identifiers was prepared. From the PCR reads, TCRdb called clonotypes with MiXCR, one entry per CDR3 protein. The sample includes 500,000 or so distinct CDR3 sequences, about 30% of them seen just once. The sample consisted of PBMCs from the stem cell graft donor, taken from the stem cell graft. These receptors all stem from a human donor who donated a stem cell graft to a child with aplastic anemia.

This chain links TRBV19 with TRBJ2-1; 15 bases map to TRBD2. Germline assignment: CDR1 LNHDA and CDR2 SQIVND (reference sequence). Trimming cost V 3 bases and J 5 bases; bases outside gene matches: 2. This CDR3 comprises 16 residues. The CDR3 spells CASSMGTSGRHNEQFF. The CDR3 DNA sequence: TGTGCCAGTAGTATGGGGACTAGCGGGAGGCACAATGAGCAGTTCTTC.

Of note for this clonotype: Being one base from a much bigger clone, this may be a read error. V is TRBV7-2 and J is TRBJ1-1; the D gene is possibly TRBD1 (5 bases). The germline V gene has CDR1 SGHTA and CDR2 FQGNSA. This CDR3 has 16 residues. Trimming pared 1 base from V and 0 bases from J, leaving 12 bases between. CDR3 DNA sequence: TGTGCCAGCAGCTTAGGGGGGATGAGAATGAACACTGAAGCTTTCTTT. Translating it yields CASSLGGMRMNTEAFF.

V is TRBV18 and J is TRBJ2-2; no clear D. With 6 bases removed from V and 1 base from J, the gap between germline ends came to 12 bases. Germline CDR1 and CDR2: KGHSH and LQKENI. This CDR3 contains 15 residues. The CDR3: CASSLADGNTGELFF. The DNA of the CDR3 is TGTGCCAGCTCGCTTGCGGACGGGAACACCGGGGAGCTGTTTTTT.

The rearrangement links TRBV7-9 to TRBJ1-2, with D uncertain. V was clipped by 5 bases and J by 6 bases, with 16 bases between them. CDR3 length equals 14 residues. Germline CDR1 reads SEHNR; CDR2 reads FQNEAQ (reference sequence). As DNA, the CDR3 is TGTGCCAGCAGCCCCAACCTAGGAAGCAATGGCTACACCTTC. Protein: CASSPNLGSNGYTF.

This clonotype was detected a few times. The CDR3 DNA reads TGTGCCAGCAGCTCCCGACAGGCGCAACCCCTCAATGAGCAGTTCTTC. Translated: CASSSRQAQPLNEQFF. V and J are TRBV9 and TRBJ2-1, with D possibly being TRBD1 (6 bases). Trimming removed 4 bases at V and 6 bases at J, with 20 bases between. Germline CDR1 reads SGDLS; CDR2 reads YYNGEE. CDR3 size: 16 residues.

This rearrangement joins TRBV6-2 or TRBV6-3 to TRBJ1-5; a weak D match, TRBD1 (6 bases). The CDR3 consists of 17 residues. The germline V and J ends were trimmed by 4 bases and 3 bases, with 19 bases remaining between them. Germline V gene lookup returns CDR1 MNHEY and CDR2 SVGEGT. CDR3 sequence reads: CASSSPRGGAINQPQHF. The CDR3 coding sequence is TGTGCCAGCAGTTCCCCCCGAGGGGGGGCGATCAATCAGCCCCAGCATTTT.

This rearrangement joins TRBV10-3 to TRBJ2-1, with 14 positions matching TRBD2. The germline gives CDR1 ENHRY, CDR2 SYGVKD. The CDR3 runs to 16 residues. Germline trimming cut 3 bases from V and 7 bases from J; bases unmatched to any gene: 5. Here the CDR3 DNA reads TGTGCCATCAGTGACCCGGGACTAGCGGGAGTTAATGAGCAGTTCTTC. Its translation is CAISDPGLAGVNEQFF.

This clonotype was seen a few times. V usage is TRBV18 and J usage is TRBJ2-3; D gene uncertain. The CDR3 consists of 13 residues. Trimming removed 1 base from V and 6 bases from J, with 8 bases in between. The germline CDR1 and CDR2 sequences are KGHSH and LQKENI. DNA for the CDR3: TGTGCCAGCTCACCACTGGAGAGGGATACGCAGTATTTT. This codes for CASSPLERDTQYF. The full variable domain, completed using reference TRBV18 and TRBJ2-3, is NAGVMQNPRHLVRRRGQEARLRCSPMKGHSHVYWYRQLPEEGLKFMVYLQKENIIDESGMPKERFSAEFPKEGPSILRIQQVVRGDSAAYFCASSPLERDTQYFGPGTRLTVL.

This clonotype was observed a few times. The rearrangement uses TRBV12-3 or TRBV12-4 and TRBJ2-4, with TRBD1 as a possible D gene (7 bases). This CDR3 is 16 amino acids long. Trimming removed 6 bases from V and 9 bases from J, with 24 bases in between. CDR3 region: CASSAGGLIQRGIQYF. The DNA of the CDR3 is TGTGCCAGCAGCGCAGGGGGACTCATCCAAAGGGGCATTCAGTACTTC.

This clonotype occurred a few times. The chain recombines TRBV20-1 with TRBJ2-7, with TRBD1 as a possible D gene (6 bases). CDR1 and CDR2 from the germline V gene are DFQATT and SNEGSKA (reference sequence). V was cut by 3 bases and J by 6 bases, with 21 bases left in between. The CDR3 extends over 15 amino acids. The CDR3: CSASRPTGTKGEQYF. CDR3 in DNA: TGCAGTGCTAGTCGACCAACCGGGACAAAAGGCGAGCAGTACTTC.

In this sample, this clonotype turned up a few times. The V call is TRBV20-1, the J call TRBJ1-5; 8 bases align to TRBD1. The CDR3 spans 15 residues. J gave up 4 bases and V 2 bases, and 7 bases lay outside the gene matches. CDR1 and CDR2 from the germline V gene are DFQATT and SNEGSKA (reference sequence). CDR3 amino acids: CSARKGTGLNQPQHF. The CDR3 DNA reads TGCAGTGCTAGAAAAGGGACAGGTTTGAATCAGCCCCAGCATTTT.

The V and J genes are TRBV24-1 and TRBJ1-1; D remains ambiguous. The CDR3 consists of 13 residues. V lost 9 bases, J lost 8 bases, and 18 bases lay in between. Germline assignment: CDR1 KGHDR and CDR2 SFDVKD. The CDR3 DNA sequence: TGTGCCACCTGGGATGGTGGGGAAGGAGAAGCTTTCTTT. Its protein is CATWDGGEGEAFF.

The chain couples TRBV11-2 to TRBJ1-1, with a possible D match to TRBD1 (5 bases). This CDR3 spans 17 amino acids. V lost 5 bases and J lost 4, with 23 bases in between. The germline V gene has CDR1 SGHAT and CDR2 FQNNGV. The CDR3 is CASSPGWGDTRVTEAFF. For the CDR3, the DNA is TGTGCCAGCAGCCCAGGCTGGGGGGATACCAGGGTCACTGAAGCTTTCTTT.

This chain connects TRBV24-1 to TRBJ2-3; maybe TRBD2 (6 bases). The germline gives CDR1 KGHDR, CDR2 SFDVKD. V dropped 3 bases and J dropped 5 bases, with 14 bases sitting between them. This CDR3 is built from 15 residues. This CDR3 is CATSDRARGRDTQYF. In DNA, the CDR3 is TGTGCCACCAGTGATCGAGCCCGGGGGAGAGATACGCAGTATTTT.

V gene TRBV19 combines with J gene TRBJ1-2, with D perhaps matching TRBD1 (5 bases). Deletions cut 3 bases from V and 4 bases from J, with 18 bases between. CDR3 length: 16 residues. CDR1 and CDR2 (germline): LNHDA, SQIVND (reference sequence). The CDR3, as DNA: TGTGCCAGTAGTATGTCCGGGACCGATTTATCCTATGGCTACACCTTC. Translation: CASSMSGTDLSYGYTF.

CDR3 residues: CASKGISSGSWVNEQFF. For the CDR3, the DNA is TGTGCCAGCAAAGGGATCTCTAGCGGGAGTTGGGTCAATGAGCAGTTCTTC. The chain carries TRBV6-2 or TRBV6-3 and TRBJ2-1, with 10 bases matching TRBD2. This CDR3 comprises 17 residues. Unmatched junction bases numbered 15, after V lost 7 bases and J lost 6 bases. Germline V lookup: CDR1 MNHEY, CDR2 SVGEGT.

This clonotype was seen only a few times. The gene calls are TRBV20-1 and TRBJ2-7; D ambiguous. V was pared by 3 bases and J by 3 bases, with 9 bases between. Germline V lookup: CDR1 DFQATT, CDR2 SNEGSKA (reference sequence). The CDR3 totals 12 residues. The CDR3 sequence is CSARSLVYEQYF. The DNA for the CDR3 is TGCAGTGCTAGGTCTCTGGTCTACGAGCAGTACTTC.

The CDR3 loop is CSVDSSGRFTQYF. DNA of the CDR3: TGCAGCGTTGATTCCAGCGGGAGGTTTACGCAGTATTTT. V is TRBV29-1 and J is TRBJ2-3; 9 bases align to TRBD2. The V segment lost 3 bases and the J segment 8 bases; nucleotides outside the gene matches: 6. Germline V CDR1 and CDR2: SQVTM, ANQGSEA. The CDR3 spans 13 residues.

This chain joins TRBV24-1 and TRBJ2-2; D is perhaps TRBD1 (6 bases). There are 15 residues in the CDR3. V was cut by 4 bases and J by 3 bases, with 11 bases left in between. Looked up from germline, CDR1 is KGHDR and CDR2 is SFDVKD. The CDR3 sequence is CATSEATGYTGELFF. For the CDR3, the DNA is TGTGCCACCAGTGAGGCTACAGGGTACACCGGGGAGCTGTTTTTT.

A few counts support this clonotype. The chain combines TRBV5-4 with TRBJ1-1; D is undetermined. Deletions cut 0 bases from V and 0 bases from J, with 9 bases between. The CDR3 is made up of 15 amino acids. Germline CDR1 and CDR2: SGHNT and YYREEE (reference sequence). The CDR3 DNA reads TGTGCCAGCAGCTTGGGTGGCCTAATGAACACTGAAGCTTTCTTT. It specifies CASSLGGLMNTEAFF.